This TCR beta chain came from a study of shared clonotypes between healthy human individuals. Study-level points and caveats: Despite large depth, sorted-subset datasets appeared incompletely sequenced. As a rule, naive subsets had a larger estimated richness than memory subsets.

Sequencing used immunoSEQ multiplex PCR; TCRdb keeps in-frame clones, though not all of them. The data contain around 1.6 million clones, 95% to 99% of them singletons. The germline gives CDR1 KGHSH, CDR2 LQKENI. The CDR3 is made up of 15 amino acids. V lost 6 bases to trimming and J lost 0 bases, with 15 bases between them. Concerning this clone itself: Its antigen is not known.

Everyone who donated was a Caucasian adult who lived in Nashville, Tennessee. The authors divided CD4+ cells into CD45RA+ naive and CD45RA-negative memory subsets. The chain employs TRBV18 and TRBJ2-7; no definite D call. The sequence came from a man aged 25 to 45 in good health. Sequenced sample: naive CD4+ T cells sorted from blood. This sample's subset: CD45RA+ positively selected. This chain's CDR3 is CASSLNSQSSYEQYF. The CDR3 region has the DNA TGTGCCAGCTCCTTGAATAGCCAGAGCTCCTACGAGCAGTACTTC.